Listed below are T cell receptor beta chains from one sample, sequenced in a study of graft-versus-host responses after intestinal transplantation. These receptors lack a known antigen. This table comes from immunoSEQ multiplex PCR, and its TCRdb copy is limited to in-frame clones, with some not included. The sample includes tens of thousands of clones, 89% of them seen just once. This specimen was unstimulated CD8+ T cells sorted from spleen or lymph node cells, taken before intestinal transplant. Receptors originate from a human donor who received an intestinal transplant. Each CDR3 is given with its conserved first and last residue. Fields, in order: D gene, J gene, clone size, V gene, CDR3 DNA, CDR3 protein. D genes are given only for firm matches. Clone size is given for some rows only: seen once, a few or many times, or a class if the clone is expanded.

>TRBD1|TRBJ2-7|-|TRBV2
TGTGCCAGCAGTGAAAGGACAGGGGGCGGGAACGAGCAGTACTTC
CASSERTGGGNEQYF
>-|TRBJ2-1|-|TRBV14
TGTGCCAGCAGCCAAGATGGAGAGGGATCTGTTTACAATGAGCAGTTCTTC
CASSQDGEGSVYNEQFF
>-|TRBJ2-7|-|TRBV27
TGTGCCAGCAGTCCTCTGGGGCAGGGGTTCTCCGAGCAGTACTTC
CASSPLGQGFSEQYF
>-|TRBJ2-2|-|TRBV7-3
TGTGCCAGCAGCTCTTTTCCCCCACACACGGTGGGGGGGCCCGGGGAGCTGTTTTTT
CASSSFPPHTVGGPGELFF
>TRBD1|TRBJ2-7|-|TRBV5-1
TGCGCCAGCAGCTCCGGCGGGACAGGTAGCTACGAGCAGTACTTC
CASSSGGTGSYEQYF
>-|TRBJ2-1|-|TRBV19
TGTGCCAGTAGTACGGGGGAGGCGTATGAGCAGTTCTTC
CASSTGEAYEQFF
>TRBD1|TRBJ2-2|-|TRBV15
TGTGCCACCCGCAATACAGGGGCGCAAGGGTCGAACACCGGGGAGCTGTTTTTT
CATRNTGAQGSNTGELFF
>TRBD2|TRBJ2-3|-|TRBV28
TGTGCCAGCAGTCCTAGGACTAGCGGTAGCACAGATACGCAGTATTTT
CASSPRTSGSTDTQYF
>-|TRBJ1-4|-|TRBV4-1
TGCGCCAGCAGCCAGAGAAAAAATGAAAAACTGTTTTTT
CASSQRKNEKLFF
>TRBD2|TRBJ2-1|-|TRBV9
TGTGCCAGCAGCGCCAGCGGGGGGGCGGGCAATGAGCAGTTCTTC
CASSASGGAGNEQFF
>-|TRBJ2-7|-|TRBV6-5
TGTGCCAGCAGTCCAGGACTCGACTACGAGCAGTACTTC
CASSPGLDYEQYF
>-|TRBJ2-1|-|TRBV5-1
TGCGCCAGCAGCTTGAGAGGGCGCCTCTACAATGAGCAGTTCTTC
CASSLRGRLYNEQFF
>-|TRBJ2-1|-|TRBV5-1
TGCGCCAGCAGCTTGGCCGGTATAGCGGAGCGTTACAATGAGCAGTTCTTC
CASSLAGIAERYNEQFF
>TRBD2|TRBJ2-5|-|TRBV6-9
TGTGCCAGCCCCTCCCAGCTAGCGGGAGGGCATGGGCAAGAGACCCAGTACTTC
CASPSQLAGGHGQETQYF
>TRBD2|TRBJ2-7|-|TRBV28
TGTGCCAGCAGTACCATAGCGGGAGGGCCACCCTACGAGCAGTACTTC
CASSTIAGGPPYEQYF
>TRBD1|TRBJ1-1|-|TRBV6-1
TGTGCCAGCGGTCAGGGGGCCGCTTTATGGGAAGCTTTCTTT
CASGQGAALWEAFF
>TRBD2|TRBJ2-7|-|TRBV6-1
TGTGCCAGCAGTGAAAGGGGACTAGCGGCCTACGAGCAGTACTTC
CASSERGLAAYEQYF
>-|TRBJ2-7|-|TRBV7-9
TGTGCCAGCAGCTTAGTCGACGAGCAGTACTTC
CASSLVDEQYF
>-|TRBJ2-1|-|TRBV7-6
TGTGCCAGCAGCTCCTGGTTGCGGGAAGGCCCGTTCTTC
CASSSWLREGPFF
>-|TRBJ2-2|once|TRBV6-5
TGTGCCAGCAATCAGGGGGGCGACACCGGGGAGCTGTTTTTT
CASNQGGDTGELFF
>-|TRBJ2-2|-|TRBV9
TGTGCCAGCAGCCTTACAGGGAAAGCGAACACCGGGGAGCTGTTTTTT
CASSLTGKANTGELFF
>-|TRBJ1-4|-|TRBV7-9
TGTGCCAGCAGCTTACCCTTCGGCGAGGGAGCTAATGAAAAACTGTTTTTT
CASSLPFGEGANEKLFF
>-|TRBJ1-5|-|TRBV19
TGTGCCAGTAGTGCCCGGACACGCCTTTCCGTACTATTGCCCCAGCATTTT
CASSARTRLSVLLPQHF
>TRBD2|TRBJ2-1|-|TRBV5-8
TGTGCCAGCAGCCTCGGGACTAGCGCTTACAATGAGCAGTTCTTC
CASSLGTSAYNEQFF
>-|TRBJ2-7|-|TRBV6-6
TGTGCCAGCAGTTACGTAACAGGGATCGAGCAGTACTTC
CASSYVTGIEQYF
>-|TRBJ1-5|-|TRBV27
TGTGCCAGCAGTACAGGATTCACTTATCAGCCCCAGCATTTT
CASSTGFTYQPQHF
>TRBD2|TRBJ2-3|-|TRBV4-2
TGTGCCAGCAGCACCGGGGGGAGCACAGATACGCAGTATTTT
CASSTGGSTDTQYF
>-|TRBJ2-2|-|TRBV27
TGTGCCAGCAGTTTATCCCGTCCCGCCGGGGAGCTGTTTTTT
CASSLSRPAGELFF
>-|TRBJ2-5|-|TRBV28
TGTGCCAGCAGTTTTGGGGTGTGGGGGCACCAAGAGACCCAGTACTTC
CASSFGVWGHQETQYF